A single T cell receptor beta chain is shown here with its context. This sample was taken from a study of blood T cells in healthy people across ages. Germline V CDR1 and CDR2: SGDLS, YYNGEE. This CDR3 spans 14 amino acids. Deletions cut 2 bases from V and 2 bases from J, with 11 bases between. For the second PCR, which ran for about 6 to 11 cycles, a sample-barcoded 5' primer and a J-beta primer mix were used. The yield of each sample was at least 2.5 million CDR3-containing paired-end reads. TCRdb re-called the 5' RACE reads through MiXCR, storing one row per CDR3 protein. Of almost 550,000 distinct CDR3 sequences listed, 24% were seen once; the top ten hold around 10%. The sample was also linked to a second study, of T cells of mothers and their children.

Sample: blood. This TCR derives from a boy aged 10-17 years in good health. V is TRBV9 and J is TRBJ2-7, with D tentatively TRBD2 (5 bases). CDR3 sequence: CASSVGEGAYEQYF. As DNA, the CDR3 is TGTGCCAGCAGCGTGGGTGAGGGCGCCTACGAGCAGTACTTC.